The clone carrying this T cell receptor beta chain was seen a few times. This entry belongs to a study of T cells in Graves' hyperthyroidism and ophthalmopathy. Germline CDR1 reads SGHRS; CDR2 reads YFSETQ. The V gene lost 6 bases and the J gene lost 2 bases, with 9 bases spanning the gap. This CDR3 comprises 12 residues. TCR beta CDR3 sequences were amplified from RNA transcripts. During a first-round RT-PCR of the TCR CDR3, the HTBI primer set was used. A single record per CDR3 protein comes from TCRdb applying MiXCR to the multiplex PCR reads. In the table there are hundreds of thousands of distinct CDR3 sequences, nearly 45% of which are singletons.

The rearrangement joins TRBV5-1 to TRBJ2-7; D ambiguous. Sequenced input: peripheral blood or thyroid tissue (not recorded which). The clonotype originates from an adult man with Graves' disease, either hyperthyroidism or ophthalmopathy (not recorded which). The CDR3 coding sequence is TGCGCCAGCATGGGCAGTACCTACGAGCAGTACTTC. As protein: CASMGSTYEQYF.